The rows below give T cell receptor beta chains drawn from one sample of a study of cytomegalovirus exposure and HLA in healthy donors. Profiling relied on immunoSEQ multiplex PCR, and the TCRdb table lists in-frame clones only, not all of them. The sample yields 250,000 to 300,000 clones, 84% seen once. Material for sequencing was PBMCs. The source is a woman aged 40 to 49 in good health and CMV-seropositive. CDR3s include the opening cysteine and the closing phenylalanine or tryptophan. The D gene is left open where the match is weak. Rows give clone size only sometimes, using once, few, many, or a class for an expanded clone.

J gene | V gene | D gene | clone size | CDR3 protein | CDR3 DNA
TRBJ1-6 | TRBV9 | TRBD1 | - | CASTRGWGQGDSPLHF | TGTGCCAGCACCAGAGGATGGGGACAGGGGGATTCACCCCTCCACTTT
TRBJ1-5 | TRBV28 | TRBD1 | - | CASRQGVAVRQPQHF | TGTGCCAGCAGACAGGGGGTAGCGGTTCGTCAGCCCCAGCATTTT
TRBJ1-4 | TRBV5-6 | - | - | CASSSDRTTNEKLFF | TGTGCCAGCAGCTCCGACAGGACAACTAATGAAAAACTGTTTTTT
TRBJ1-2 | TRBV27 | TRBD1 | - | CASSSTGLGGYTF | TGTGCCAGCAGTTCGACAGGGTTAGGTGGCTACACCTTC
TRBJ2-1 | TRBV15 | TRBD2 | - | CATRLAGAGEQFF | TGTGCCACCAGGTTAGCGGGAGCGGGGGAGCAGTTCTTC
TRBJ2-7 | TRBV7-2 | TRBD2 | - | CASSPQTSGFSYEQYF | TGTGCCAGCAGCCCCCAAACTAGCGGATTCTCCTACGAGCAGTACTTC
TRBJ2-7 | TRBV7-9 | TRBD1 | - | CASSRRQGAYEQYF | TGTGCCAGCAGTAGGAGACAGGGGGCCTACGAGCAGTACTTC
TRBJ2-1 | TRBV6-6 | - | - | CASSRRVADSYNEQFF | TGTGCCAGCAGCCGCCGCGTAGCGGACTCCTACAATGAGCAGTTCTTC
TRBJ2-7 | TRBV29-1 | - | - | CSAAMAGFSSYEQYF | TGCAGCGCCGCGATGGCGGGTTTTAGCTCCTACGAGCAGTACTTC
TRBJ2-3 | TRBV6-5 | TRBD2 | - | CASSYSELAGGLQYF | TGTGCCAGCAGTTACTCGGAGCTAGCGGGAGGTTTGCAGTATTTT
TRBJ2-7 | TRBV11-2 | TRBD1 | - | CASSFRDSRYEQYF | TGTGCCAGCAGCTTCCGGGACAGCCGCTACGAGCAGTACTTC
TRBJ2-3 | TRBV28 | TRBD1 | - | CASSLSRDRETSTDTQYF | TGTGCCAGCAGTTTAAGTAGGGACAGGGAAACTAGCACAGATACGCAGTATTTT
TRBJ2-1 | TRBV5-6 | - | - | CASSLAPGEQFF | TGTGCCAGCAGCTTGGCCCCGGGAGAGCAGTTCTTC
TRBJ1-5 | TRBV19 | - | - | CASSVNQGGNQPQHF | TGTGCCAGTAGTGTGAACCAAGGGGGCAATCAGCCCCAGCATTTT
TRBJ2-7 | TRBV2 | TRBD1 | few | CASSGTGIYEQYF | TGTGCCAGCTCTGGGACAGGTATCTACGAGCAGTACTTC
TRBJ2-7 | TRBV29-1 | TRBD1 | - | CSFRTGSYEQYF | TGCAGCTTCCGGACAGGGAGCTACGAGCAGTACTTC
TRBJ2-7 | TRBV14 | TRBD2 | - | CASSRWTSGNSYEQYF | TGTGCCAGCAGCCGATGGACTAGCGGGAACTCCTACGAGCAGTACTTC
TRBJ2-3 | TRBV2 | - | - | CASSEGRYTDTQYF | TGTGCCAGCAGTGAAGGCAGATACACAGATACGCAGTATTTT
TRBJ1-6 | TRBV28 | - | - | CASTLPESSYNSPLHF | TGTGCCAGCACCCTACCTGAGAGCTCCTATAATTCACCCCTCCACTTT
TRBJ2-7 | TRBV19 | - | - | CASSQLRDSYEQYF | TGTGCCAGTAGCCAACTTCGGGACTCCTACGAGCAGTACTTC
TRBJ2-7 | TRBV7-9 | TRBD2 | - | CASSLGLAGVYEQYF | TGTGCCAGCAGCTTAGGGCTAGCGGGAGTCTACGAGCAGTACTTC
TRBJ1-5 | TRBV12-5 | TRBD1 | - | CASGFSTGGGQPQHF | TGTGCTAGTGGTTTCTCTACAGGGGGAGGTCAGCCCCAGCATTTT
TRBJ2-2 | TRBV5-1 | TRBD1 | - | CASSTGQGAGPGELFF | TGCGCCAGCAGTACGGGACAGGGAGCGGGGCCCGGGGAGCTGTTTTTT
TRBJ2-7 | TRBV27 | TRBD1 | - | CATSWTGRLLEQYF | TGTGCCACCTCCTGGACAGGGAGGTTGTTGGAGCAGTACTTC
TRBJ2-1 | TRBV2 | - | few | CASTSVRNEQFF | TGTGCCAGCACCTCTGTGCGGAATGAGCAGTTCTTC
TRBJ2-7 | TRBV7-2 | - | - | CASSLEGGSTYEQYF | TGTGCCAGCAGCTTAGAGGGGGGGAGTACCTACGAGCAGTACTTC
TRBJ2-1 | TRBV4-3 | TRBD2 | few | CASSQFSSGSVLEQFF | TGCGCCAGCAGCCAATTTTCTAGCGGGAGCGTACTTGAGCAGTTCTTC
TRBJ2-7 | TRBV28 | TRBD1 | - | CASRFRGRGNEEQYF | TGTGCCAGCCGATTCCGGGGCAGGGGGAATGAAGAGCAGTACTTC
TRBJ2-2 | TRBV19 | - | - | CASSDRNTGELFF | TGTGCCAGTAGTGACAGGAACACCGGGGAGCTGTTTTTT
TRBJ1-5 | TRBV4-3 | TRBD1 | - | CASSLGTGDQPQHF | TGCGCCAGCAGCCTTGGGACAGGGGATCAGCCCCAGCATTTT
TRBJ2-5 | TRBV11-3 | - | - | CASTGGLTRTQYF | TGTGCCAGCACGGGCGGGCTGACCAGGACCCAGTACTTC
TRBJ2-3 | TRBV30 | TRBD2 | few | CAWSLAGGLSTDTQYF | TGTGCCTGGAGCCTAGCGGGAGGGTTAAGCACAGATACGCAGTATTTT
TRBJ1-3 | TRBV28 | - | - | CASSFLQPGAPGNTIYF | TGTGCCAGCAGTTTTCTTCAGCCTGGAGCCCCTGGAAACACCATATATTTT
TRBJ1-1 | TRBV30 | - | - | CAWTLNWHTEAFF | TGTGCCTGGACCCTCAATTGGCACACTGAAGCTTTCTTT
TRBJ1-2 | TRBV11-3 | - | - | CASSLVEETGYYGYTF | TGTGCCAGCAGCTTAGTCGAAGAAACAGGGTACTATGGCTACACCTTC
TRBJ1-1 | TRBV7-9 | - | few | CASTRLAAVNTEAFF | TGTGCCAGCACCCGACTGGCGGCAGTGAACACTGAAGCTTTCTTT
TRBJ1-6 | TRBV6-4 | - | - | CASSETVLGSPLHF | TGTGCCAGCAGTGAAACGGTTCTAGGTTCACCCCTCCACTTT
TRBJ2-6 | TRBV4-3 | TRBD2 | - | CASSQGLAASSGANVLTF | TGCGCCAGCAGCCAAGGACTAGCGGCAAGCTCTGGGGCCAACGTCCTGACTTTC
TRBJ2-3 | TRBV27 | TRBD2 | - | CASGGGTLYHARTDTQYF | TGTGCCAGTGGGGGGGGGACTCTTTACCACGCAAGGACAGATACGCAGTATTTT
TRBJ1-6 | TRBV5-1 | - | - | CASSLTGSYNSPLHF | TGCGCCAGCAGCTTAACAGGGTCCTATAATTCACCCCTCCACTTT
TRBJ2-5 | TRBV15 | TRBD2 | - | CATSRENSGQETQYF | TGTGCCACCAGCAGAGAGAATAGCGGGCAAGAGACCCAGTACTTC
TRBJ1-2 | TRBV7-9 | TRBD1 | once | CASSLAGTDNYGYTF | TGTGCCAGCAGCTTAGCGGGGACAGATAACTATGGCTACACCTTC
TRBJ2-4 | TRBV28 | TRBD1 | - | CASSFVGAQGDSQYF | TGTGCCAGCAGTTTTGTAGGGGCCCAGGGGGACAGTCAGTACTTC
TRBJ1-2 | TRBV30 | - | - | CARQGAADNYGYTF | TGTGCCCGTCAAGGGGCAGCCGATAACTATGGCTACACCTTC
TRBJ2-7 | TRBV5-1 | - | - | CASTNPGLSSYEQYF | TGCGCCAGCACTAATCCGGGTCTTAGCTCCTACGAGCAGTACTTC
TRBJ2-5 | TRBV7-2 | - | - | CASSLSGGEKTQYF | TGTGCCAGCAGCTTATCCGGGGGTGAAAAGACCCAGTACTTC
TRBJ1-2 | TRBV7-2 | - | - | CASSLAAGDYGYTF | TGTGCCAGCAGCTTAGCGGCAGGCGACTATGGCTACACCTTC
TRBJ2-1 | TRBV30 | TRBD1 | - | CAWNLQGDQFF | TGTGCCTGGAATTTACAGGGGGACCAGTTCTTC
TRBJ2-6 | TRBV4-3 | - | - | CASSQDPGSVTSGANVLTF | TGCGCCAGCAGCCAAGATCCAGGGTCCGTAACGTCTGGGGCCAACGTCCTGACTTTC
TRBJ2-7 | TRBV27 | TRBD1 | - | CASSYLPGQGFRYEQYF | TGTGCCAGCAGTTACCTACCGGGACAGGGATTTCGCTACGAGCAGTACTTC
TRBJ1-2 | TRBV6-5 | - | - | CVSSYSGGYGYTF | TGTGTCAGCAGTTACTCGGGAGGCTATGGCTACACCTTC
TRBJ2-7 | TRBV9 | - | - | CASSRGGGQNEQYF | TGTGCCAGCAGCCGAGGGGGGGGTCAGAACGAGCAGTACTTC
TRBJ1-5 | TRBV6-1 | - | once | CASSQGQTYSNQPQHF | TGTGCCAGCAGTCAAGGACAGACCTATAGCAATCAGCCCCAGCATTTT
TRBJ2-5 | TRBV2 | - | - | CASSGGEPRQETQYF | TGTGCCAGCAGTGGGGGAGAGCCCCGCCAAGAGACCCAGTACTTC
TRBJ2-5 | TRBV14 | - | - | CASSHLSTQETQYF | TGTGCCAGCAGCCACTTAAGCACCCAAGAGACCCAGTACTTC